One sample yielded the 15 T cell receptor beta chains listed below, sequenced in a study of human T cells and chemical hapten exposure. One entry per CDR3 protein, called by TCRdb with MiXCR from the RACE reads. The sample has just over 95,000 distinct CDR3 sequences, 25% to 35% seen once; the top ten hold around a tenth. Described time point: patch test 3, about 24 weeks after DPC sensitization. The treatment here: therapeutic diphenylcyclopropenone sensitization with weekly scalp DPC. The sequencing used whole blood, collected in connection with sensitization to the hapten diphenylcyclopropenone (DPC). These receptors came from a man in his forties or fifties with alopecia areata. Some clones in this sample may be carry-over from other donors' samples.

Only one count was recorded for this clonotype. The J gene is TRBJ2-2, the V gene TRBV5-1; D not certain. V lost 0 bases and J 4 bases, leaving 7 bases between the germline ends. This CDR3 contains 14 residues. Germline CDR1 is SGHRS and CDR2 is YFSETQ. The CDR3 bases are TGCGCCAGCAGCTTGGTACAGACCACCGGGGAGCTGTTTTTT. Protein: CASSLVQTTGELFF.

The chain combines TRBV4-1 with TRBJ2-3, with D perhaps TRBD1 or TRBD2 (5 bases each). This CDR3 is 14 amino acids long. Germline CDR1 MGHRA, CDR2 YSYEKL. The V end lost 6 bases, the J end lost 4 bases, and 14 bases lay between the germline ends. The CDR3 protein is CASRPLLGADTQYF. In DNA form, the CDR3 reads TGCGCCAGCAGACCGCTTTTGGGGGCAGATACGCAGTATTTT.

The V call is TRBV7-9, the J call TRBJ1-1, with D tentatively TRBD1 (6 bases). Germline-derived CDR1 and CDR2 are SEHNR and FQNEAQ (reference sequence). There are 14 residues in the CDR3. The V end lost 5 bases, the J end lost 0 bases, and 10 bases lay between the germline ends. CDR3 protein: CASSHRDLNTEAFF. The CDR3 nucleotides are TGTGCCAGCAGCCACAGGGACTTGAACACTGAAGCTTTCTTT.

V is TRBV28 and J is TRBJ1-2; TRBD1 is a possible D gene (6 bases). Between the trimmed V and J ends, which lost 6 bases and 4 bases, there was a span of 9 bases. This CDR3 contains 12 residues. CDR1 MDHEN and CDR2 SYDVKM come from the germline V gene. In DNA, the CDR3 is TGTGCCAGCAGAGGACAGCTCTATGGCTACACCTTC. It is translated as CASRGQLYGYTF.

On this clonotype: The DNA is omitted, as the CDR3 cannot be located on it reliably, and the CDR3 follows TCRdb's listing. The genes are TRBV28 and TRBJ2-5; TRBD1, the D gene given by the table, was not confirmed from the DNA. The CDR3 is 15 amino acids in total, end residues counted. Germline assignment: CDR1 MDHEN and CDR2 SYDVKM. CDR3: CASSSGNQETQYFGF.

A few counts support this clonotype. The J gene is TRBJ1-1, the V gene TRBV20-1; D gene uncertain. The length of the CDR3 is 12 residues. Trimming removed 4 bases at V and 1 base at J, with 7 bases between. The germline gives CDR1 DFQATT, CDR2 SNEGSKA (reference sequence). The CDR3 nucleotides are TGCAGTGCTAACCGAGGGAACACTGAAGCTTTCTTT. The encoded protein is CSANRGNTEAFF.

This clonotype was detected only a few times. The rearrangement uses TRBV21-1 and TRBJ2-7; whether TRBD2, the table's D call, matches the DNA was not checked. TRBV21-1 is tagged as a pseudogene. The CDR3 spans 14 residues. The CDR3 is CASSKLERAYEQYF. CDR3 sequence (DNA): TGTGCCAGCAGCAAACTAGAGCGGGCCTACGAGCAGTACTTC.

This clonotype was recorded many times. The chain combines TRBV3-1 with TRBJ2-4; 10 bases fit TRBD2. The germline CDR1 and CDR2 sequences are LGHDT and YNNKEL (reference sequence). J gave up 7 bases and V 2 bases, and 2 bases lay outside the gene matches. CDR3 length: 14 residues. CDR3 coding DNA: TGTGCCAGCAGCCAACTAGCGGGAGCGAACATTCAGTACTTC. As protein: CASSQLAGANIQYF.

The table lists this clonotype with a few counts. The rearrangement joins TRBV5-1 to TRBJ2-6; D possibly corresponds to TRBD1 (5 bases). From germline, CDR1 is SGHRS and CDR2 YFSETQ. V dropped 0 bases and J dropped 2 bases, with 12 bases sitting between them. CDR3 length: 17 amino acids. This CDR3 is CASSLAEGVAGANVLTF. The CDR3 DNA is TGCGCCAGCAGCTTGGCGGAAGGGGTGGCTGGGGCCAACGTCCTGACTTTC.

The chain combines TRBV28 with TRBJ2-7; 9 bases fit TRBD1. CDR1 MDHEN and CDR2 SYDVKM come from the germline V gene. CDR3 length equals 15 residues. V trimming: 6 bases; J trimming: 9 bases; junction bases outside the gene matches: 15. For the CDR3, the DNA is TGTGCCAGCAGGGACCCCCGGACAGGGGTGGTCGGGCAGTACTTC. This gives the protein CASRDPRTGVVGQYF.

This clonotype has more than one count but fewer than ten. This chain joins TRBV2 and TRBJ2-7; 7 bases fit TRBD1. This CDR3 region has 13 residues. V lost 3 bases and J lost 4; bases outside the gene matches: 3. Germline V gives CDR1 SNHLY, CDR2 FYNNEI. The CDR3 reads CASSEQGEYEQYF. The DNA for the CDR3 is TGTGCCAGCAGTGAGCAGGGGGAGTACGAGCAGTACTTC.

The chain links TRBV20-1 to TRBJ2-7, with 12 nucleotides matching TRBD2. Germline V lookup: CDR1 DFQATT, CDR2 SNEGSKA (reference sequence). V lost 5 bases, J lost 6 bases, and 8 bases stayed unmatched. The CDR3 length is 14 residues. CDR3 sequence reads: CSAPSGRARREQYF. In DNA form, the CDR3 reads TGCAGTGCTCCTAGCGGGAGGGCCCGGCGCGAGCAGTACTTC.

The V gene is TRBV27, the J gene TRBJ2-1; the D gene is possibly TRBD2 (5 bases). The ends were cut back, 4 bases at V and 7 bases at J, with 11 bases in the middle. The CDR3 loop spans 13 amino acids. CDR1 and CDR2 from the germline V gene are MNHEY and SMNVEV (reference sequence). The CDR3 is CASSSHTGNEQFF. Written as DNA, the CDR3 is TGTGCCAGCAGTTCCCACACGGGGAATGAGCAGTTCTTC.

This clonotype occurred a few times. In DNA form, the CDR3 reads TGCAGCGTTGAGGGACTAGCGGAGCAATTGGCCCAGTACTTC. Its translation is CSVEGLAEQLAQYF. The chain employs TRBV29-1 and TRBJ2-5; 11 bases are a match to TRBD2. The CDR3 extends over 14 amino acids. In germline, CDR1 is SQVTM, CDR2 ANQGSEA. Unmatched junction bases numbered 9, after V lost 3 bases and J lost 9 bases.

The J gene is TRBJ2-1, the V gene TRBV4-1; 7 bases line up with TRBD2. The CDR3 covers 16 residues. Germline loops: CDR1 MGHRA, CDR2 YSYEKL. The trim removed 1 base at V and 4 bases at J, leaving 7 bases unmatched. CDR3 in amino acids: CASSQGERGNYNEQFF. Here the CDR3 DNA reads TGCGCCAGCAGCCAAGGAGAGCGGGGAAATTACAATGAGCAGTTCTTC.